Listed below are T cell receptor beta chains from one sample, sequenced in a study of cytomegalovirus exposure and HLA in healthy donors. The protocol was immunoSEQ multiplex PCR, while the TCRdb copy is restricted to in-frame clones and leaves out a portion. The sample lists around 140,000 clones; about 77% were seen once. The sample consisted of PBMCs. All receptors come from a female donor in good health and CMV-seronegative. Both conserved end residues are part of each CDR3. D genes are given only for firm matches. A row's size may be missing; if present it is once, few, many or a size class.

v_gene	d_gene	abundance	j_gene	CDR3nt	CDR3aa
TRBV5-5	NA	once	TRBJ2-1	TGTGCCAGCAGCCCCCGGACAGCCTACGGATTTGAGCAGTTCTTC	CASSPRTAYGFEQFF
TRBV7-3	NA	NA	TRBJ2-7	TGTGCCAGCAGCCCGGGGGGCTCCTGCGAGCAGTACTTC	CASSPGGSCEQYF
TRBV30	TRBD1	NA	TRBJ1-3	TGTGCCTGGAGTGTACTGGACAGGCGCTCTGGAAACACCATATATTTT	CAWSVLDRRSGNTIYF
TRBV7-8	NA	NA	TRBJ1-2	TGTGCCAGCAGGGGTTTGAACAGCTATGGCTACACCTTC	CASRGLNSYGYTF
TRBV7-6	NA	many	TRBJ1-5	TGTGCCAGCAGCTTAGATATTCATCAGCCCCAGCATTTT	CASSLDIHQPQHF
TRBV9	NA	NA	TRBJ2-7	TGTGCCAGCAGCGCTACTTGGACAGACTACGAGCAGTACTTC	CASSATWTDYEQYF
TRBV5-1	NA	NA	TRBJ1-6	TGCGCCAGCAGCTTGGCCGAAGGGCAGGGTAATTCACCCCTCCACTTT	CASSLAEGQGNSPLHF
TRBV29-1	NA	NA	TRBJ1-2	TGCAGCGTTGAATCGTCAGGCTATGGCTACACCTTC	CSVESSGYGYTF
TRBV9	NA	NA	TRBJ2-1	TGTGCCAGCAGCGTAGAGCAATCCCTCTCCTACAATGAGCAGTTCTTC	CASSVEQSLSYNEQFF
TRBV19	NA	NA	TRBJ1-5	TGTGCCAGTAGTATAGATCGCGAGGGAGGCAATCAGCCCCAGCATTTT	CASSIDREGGNQPQHF
TRBV5-4	NA	NA	TRBJ2-5	TGTGCCAGCAGCGTGGGGAGGGGGGGCGAGACCCAGTACTTC	CASSVGRGGETQYF
TRBV27	TRBD2	NA	TRBJ2-7	TGTGCCAGCAGACTTTTGACTAGCGGGAGCCCCTACGAGCAGTACTTC	CASRLLTSGSPYEQYF
TRBV10-3	TRBD1	few	TRBJ2-5	TGTGCCATCAGTGAAGGGCAGGGGGAAGAGACCCAGTACTTC	CAISEGQGEETQYF
TRBV6-5	NA	NA	TRBJ2-7	TGTGCCAGCAGTTACTCGTCGACACCCCACAATTACGAGCAGTACTTC	CASSYSSTPHNYEQYF
TRBV7-3	TRBD2	NA	TRBJ2-1	TGTGCCAGCAGCCGGACTAGCGGGAGGGGGAGCTCCTACAATGAGCAGTTCTTC	CASSRTSGRGSSYNEQFF
TRBV9	TRBD2	NA	TRBJ2-3	TGTGCCAGCAGCGCTAGCGGGAGGGCTGGAGATACGCAGTATTTT	CASSASGRAGDTQYF
TRBV30	NA	NA	TRBJ1-2	TGTGCCTGGAGTGCCCCCTTTCTTCGGTTC	CAWSAPFLRF
TRBV10-3	NA	NA	TRBJ1-1	TGTGCCAGCAGTTACGGGGGGGGAACAGGTGAAGCTTTCTTT	CASSYGGGTGEAFF